This is a list of T cell receptor beta chains from one sample in a study of cytomegalovirus exposure and HLA in healthy donors. Method: immunoSEQ multiplex PCR; TCRdb's copy keeps in-frame clones and lacks some. The record lists over 30,000 clones, of which the ten most abundant hold approximately 4.5%. The sequencing sample was made of PBMCs. The receptors shown here come from a woman in her forties in good health and CMV-seropositive. The CDR3 runs from the conserved cysteine through the conserved F or W. Fields, in order: D gene, V gene, clone size, J gene, CDR3 protein, CDR3 DNA. A D gene is named only where the DNA matches it firmly. Size is stated for part of the rows, as once, few or many counts, or as a class when the clone is expanded.

D: TRBD2; V: TRBV30; size: .; J: TRBJ2-2; CDR3: CAWTSGRVTGELFF; DNA: TGTGCCTGGACTAGCGGGAGGGTCACCGGGGAGCTGTTTTTT
D: .; V: TRBV5-6; size: .; J: TRBJ1-2; CDR3: CASSLNRGYGYTF; DNA: TGTGCCAGCAGCTTGAATCGGGGGTACGGCTACACCTTC
D: .; V: TRBV19; size: .; J: TRBJ2-7; CDR3: CASNLRDTPYEQYF; DNA: TGTGCCAGTAATCTCCGGGACACACCCTACGAGCAGTACTTC
D: TRBD2; V: TRBV29-1; size: .; J: TRBJ2-7; CDR3: CSVRTSGASYEQYF; DNA: TGCAGCGTTCGGACTAGCGGGGCCTCCTACGAGCAGTACTTC
D: TRBD1; V: TRBV5-1; size: .; J: TRBJ1-3; CDR3: CASSSRDRGSGNTIYF; DNA: TGCGCCAGCAGCTCCCGGGACAGGGGATCTGGAAACACCATATATTTT
D: .; V: TRBV30; size: .; J: TRBJ2-7; CDR3: CAWSRNRASYEQYF; DNA: TGTGCCTGGAGCCGGAACAGGGCATCCTACGAGCAGTACTTC
D: TRBD1; V: TRBV28; size: .; J: TRBJ1-2; CDR3: CASSRTGVAGYTF; DNA: TGTGCCAGCAGTCGGACAGGGGTCGCTGGCTACACCTTC
D: TRBD1; V: TRBV19; size: .; J: TRBJ2-7; CDR3: CASSTGTGAYEQYF; DNA: TGTGCCAGTAGTACCGGGACAGGAGCCTACGAGCAGTACTTC
D: .; V: TRBV6-6; size: .; J: TRBJ2-7; CDR3: CASTRGYEQYF; DNA: TGTGCCAGCACCCGAGGTTACGAGCAGTACTTC
D: .; V: TRBV6-5; size: .; J: TRBJ2-7; CDR3: CASSGAPGGYEQYF; DNA: TGTGCCAGCAGTGGGGCTCCGGGCGGATACGAGCAGTACTTC
D: .; V: TRBV30; size: .; J: TRBJ2-5; CDR3: CAGSPGGQGGETQYF; DNA: TGTGCCGGGAGCCCTGGGGGCCAGGGGGGTGAGACCCAGTACTTC
D: TRBD2; V: TRBV28; size: .; J: TRBJ2-1; CDR3: CASSSLAGGGDNEQFF; DNA: TGTGCCAGCAGTTCCTTAGCGGGAGGGGGTGACAATGAGCAGTTCTTC
D: TRBD2; V: TRBV7-9; size: .; J: TRBJ2-7; CDR3: CASSATSGVGVYEQYF; DNA: TGTGCCAGCAGCGCCACTAGCGGGGTCGGCGTGTACGAGCAGTACTTC
D: .; V: TRBV9; size: .; J: TRBJ1-1; CDR3: CASSEGHVNTEAFF; DNA: TGTGCCAGCAGCGAAGGACACGTCAACACTGAAGCTTTCTTT
D: .; V: TRBV5-4; size: .; J: TRBJ2-7; CDR3: CASSLAASRYYEQYF; DNA: TGTGCCAGCAGCTTGGCTGCTAGCAGATACTACGAGCAGTACTTC
D: .; V: TRBV27; size: .; J: TRBJ1-1; CDR3: CASSRLGIEAFF; DNA: TGTGCCAGTTCCAGACTAGGAATTGAAGCTTTCTTT
D: .; V: TRBV7-2; size: .; J: TRBJ2-7; CDR3: CASSLAGGQTYEQYF; DNA: TGTGCCAGCAGCTTAGCGGGAGGACAAACCTACGAGCAGTACTTC
D: TRBD1; V: TRBV19; size: .; J: TRBJ1-1; CDR3: CASSIDRANTEAFF; DNA: TGTGCCAGTAGTATTGACAGGGCGAACACTGAAGCTTTCTTT
D: .; V: TRBV11-3; size: .; J: TRBJ2-2; CDR3: CASSPHPGTTGELFF; DNA: TGTGCCAGCAGCCCTCACCCAGGAACCACCGGGGAGCTGTTTTTT
D: .; V: TRBV20-1; size: .; J: TRBJ1-1; CDR3: CSASPGTEAFF; DNA: TGCAGTGCTAGCCCGGGGACTGAAGCTTTCTTT
D: .; V: TRBV28; size: .; J: TRBJ2-2; CDR3: CAARLDETGELFF; DNA: TGTGCCGCTCGGCTAGACGAAACCGGGGAGCTGTTTTTT
D: TRBD1; V: TRBV10-2; size: .; J: TRBJ1-2; CDR3: CASSRQGDYGYTF; DNA: TGCGCCAGCTCCCGACAGGGGGACTATGGCTACACCTTC
D: .; V: TRBV15; size: .; J: TRBJ2-1; CDR3: CATSRGASWAYNEQFF; DNA: TGTGCCACCAGCAGAGGGGCTTCCTGGGCATACAATGAGCAGTTCTTC
D: .; V: TRBV27; size: .; J: TRBJ1-2; CDR3: CASSSDSSNYGYTF; DNA: TGTGCCAGCAGTTCAGACTCGTCTAACTATGGCTACACCTTC
D: .; V: TRBV11-3; size: .; J: TRBJ2-7; CDR3: CASSLGAGVSYEQYF; DNA: TGTGCCAGCAGCTTAGGAGCCGGGGTCTCCTACGAGCAGTACTTC
D: .; V: TRBV7-9; size: .; J: TRBJ1-2; CDR3: CASSLGGLADGYTF; DNA: TGTGCCAGCAGCTTAGGCGGCCTAGCCGACGGCTACACCTTC
D: .; V: TRBV18; size: .; J: TRBJ2-7; CDR3: CASSSGQDYEQYF; DNA: TGTGCCAGCTCATCAGGACAAGACTACGAGCAGTACTTC
D: TRBD2; V: TRBV9; size: .; J: TRBJ2-2; CDR3: CASSDPKAGVGTGELFF; DNA: TGTGCCAGCAGCGACCCTAAAGCGGGAGTGGGCACCGGGGAGCTGTTTTTT
D: .; V: TRBV4-3; size: .; J: TRBJ2-7; CDR3: CASSQDWGRYEQYF; DNA: TGCGCCAGCAGCCAAGATTGGGGGAGGTACGAGCAGTACTTC
D: .; V: TRBV10-1; size: .; J: TRBJ2-2; CDR3: CASSGARGELFF; DNA: TGCGCCAGCAGTGGGGCCCGCGGGGAGCTGTTTTTT
D: TRBD2; V: TRBV28; size: .; J: TRBJ2-7; CDR3: CASSLSEREVLWGGEQYF; DNA: TGTGCCAGCAGTTTATCGGAGCGGGAGGTGCTTTGGGGAGGGGAGCAGTACTTC
D: TRBD2; V: TRBV29-1; size: .; J: TRBJ2-3; CDR3: CSVGGQLGSGKEEDKQYF; DNA: TGCAGCGTAGGTGGGCAGCTTGGGAGCGGGAAGGAGGAGGATAAGCAGTATTTT
D: TRBD1; V: TRBV7-9; size: medium-sized; J: TRBJ2-2; CDR3: CASSPTDRASGTGELFF; DNA: TGTGCCAGCAGCCCCACTGACAGGGCCTCGGGCACCGGGGAGCTGTTTTTT
D: TRBD1; V: TRBV20-1; size: .; J: TRBJ2-1; CDR3: CSADREGEQFF; DNA: TGCAGTGCAGACAGGGAAGGTGAGCAGTTCTTC
D: TRBD2; V: TRBV5-1; size: .; J: TRBJ2-1; CDR3: CASSLDGGSSYNEQFF; DNA: TGCGCCAGCAGCTTGGACGGGGGGAGCTCCTACAATGAGCAGTTCTTC
D: .; V: TRBV11-2; size: .; J: TRBJ2-5; CDR3: CASSLNYPEETQYF; DNA: TGTGCCAGCAGCTTAAATTATCCAGAAGAGACCCAGTACTTC
D: .; V: TRBV6-5; size: .; J: TRBJ1-1; CDR3: CASSYDSGGSNTEAFF; DNA: TGTGCCAGCAGTTACGATTCCGGGGGGTCGAACACTGAAGCTTTCTTT
D: TRBD1; V: TRBV2; size: .; J: TRBJ1-2; CDR3: CASTAATGGVGYTF; DNA: TGTGCCAGCACCGCAGCTACAGGGGGCGTTGGCTACACCTTC
D: .; V: TRBV29-1; size: .; J: TRBJ1-1; CDR3: CSVVRGLVNTEAFF; DNA: TGCAGCGTTGTCCGGGGATTGGTAAACACTGAAGCTTTCTTT
D: TRBD1; V: TRBV6-5; size: .; J: TRBJ1-1; CDR3: CASSKGQEFEAFF; DNA: TGTGCCAGCAGCAAAGGACAGGAATTTGAAGCTTTCTTT
D: .; V: TRBV18; size: .; J: TRBJ2-7; CDR3: CASSPSLAHEQHF; DNA: TGTGCCAGCTCACCAAGCCTAGCCCACGAGCAGCACTTC
D: .; V: TRBV5-4; size: .; J: TRBJ2-5; CDR3: CASSRSNREENQYF; DNA: TGTGCCAGCAGCCGCTCAAACAGGGAAGAGAACCAGTACTTC
D: .; V: TRBV9; size: .; J: TRBJ1-1; CDR3: CASSPHAGGTEAFF; DNA: TGTGCCAGCAGCCCCCACGCGGGGGGCACTGAAGCTTTCTTT
D: TRBD1; V: TRBV5-8; size: .; J: TRBJ1-1; CDR3: CASSLGTAGTEAFF; DNA: TGTGCCAGCAGCCTAGGGACAGCGGGCACTGAAGCTTTCTTT
D: TRBD1; V: TRBV6-5; size: .; J: TRBJ1-2; CDR3: CASSPGGLGYTF; DNA: TGTGCCAGCAGTCCAGGGGGCCTTGGCTACACCTTC
D: TRBD1; V: TRBV5-6; size: .; J: TRBJ2-2; CDR3: CASSPDRIDTGELFF; DNA: TGTGCCAGCAGCCCGGACAGGATCGACACCGGGGAGCTGTTTTTT
D: TRBD2; V: TRBV4-3; size: .; J: TRBJ2-7; CDR3: CASSQDLTGLAGLSYEQYF; DNA: TGCGCCAGCAGCCAAGATTTGACGGGACTAGCGGGACTCTCCTACGAGCAGTACTTC
D: .; V: TRBV5-5; size: .; J: TRBJ1-1; CDR3: CASSSEGKYNTEAFF; DNA: TGTGCCAGCAGTTCGGAGGGGAAATACAACACTGAAGCTTTCTTT